This is a list of T cell receptor beta chains from one sample in a study of CD8+ T cells in alopecia areata. Data came from immunoSEQ multiplex PCR; TCRdb stores just in-frame clones and leaves some out. The table has roughly 150,000 clones, 45% to 60% seen once. Sequencing was performed on CD4+ T cells sorted from blood. The receptors derive from a human donor in good health. The CDR3 runs from the conserved cysteine through the conserved F or W. D genes are given only for firm matches. Clone size is stated in some rows and not others, as once, few, many or a class when expanded.

.,TRBV29-1,TRBJ2-7,TRBD2,TGCAGCGGAGGGAGGGCCGGAGAGCAGTACTTC,CSGGRAGEQYF
.,TRBV30,TRBJ1-3,.,TGTGCCTGGAGAGGCACCTCTGGAAACACCATATATTTT,CAWRGTSGNTIYF
.,TRBV29-1,TRBJ2-7,.,TGCAGCGTTGAACAAGCAGGGCACGAGCAGTACTTC,CSVEQAGHEQYF
few,TRBV30,TRBJ2-1,.,TGTGCCTGGAGCCTTGGGCAAACCTCCTACAATGAGCAGTTCTTC,CAWSLGQTSYNEQFF
few,TRBV29-1,TRBJ1-5,TRBD1,TGCAGCGTTTCAGGGGGCAGGGGCGGCAATCAGCCCCAGCATTTT,CSVSGGRGGNQPQHF
.,TRBV29-1,TRBJ2-5,.,TGCAGCGCCAAAATCCCACAGACCCAGTACTTC,CSAKIPQTQYF
.,TRBV11-2,TRBJ1-2,TRBD1,TGTGCCAGCAGCTTAGACAGGGGGAATGGCTACACCTTC,CASSLDRGNGYTF
few,TRBV2,TRBJ2-1,TRBD2,TGTGCCAGCCGAAGGCGGGAGTTCGATGAGCAGTTCTTC,CASRRREFDEQFF
.,TRBV6-5,TRBJ1-2,.,TGTGCCAGCAGGGGTCGGAGGGGGAGCTACACCTTC,CASRGRRGSYTF
.,TRBV9,TRBJ2-1,TRBD2,TGTGCCAGCAGCGATACTAGCGGGAGGGCCTCAGTCGGTGAGCAGTTCTTC,CASSDTSGRASVGEQFF
.,TRBV7-2,TRBJ2-2,.,TGTGCCAGCAGCTTCGGTGGGCCGAACACCGGGGAGCTGTTTTTT,CASSFGGPNTGELFF
.,TRBV11-3,TRBJ2-1,.,TGTGCCAGCAGCCTACGCAGGGGTAGTGAGCAGTTCTTC,CASSLRRGSEQFF
.,TRBV11-3,TRBJ2-5,TRBD1,TGTGCCAGCAGCTCGGGACAGCAAGAGACCCAGTACTTC,CASSSGQQETQYF
.,TRBV28,TRBJ2-2,.,TGTGCCAGCACCCCGGGGTGGGAGCTGTTTTTT,CASTPGWELFF
.,TRBV29-1,TRBJ2-5,TRBD1,TGCAGCGTTGGGACAGGAAAAGAGACCCAGTACTTC,CSVGTGKETQYF
.,TRBV4-1,TRBJ2-7,.,TGCGCCAGCAGCCACCAGGGGACGGGGGAGCAGTACTTC,CASSHQGTGEQYF
few,TRBV29-1,TRBJ2-3,.,TGCAGCGTTCGGGATACAGATACGCAGTATTTT,CSVRDTDTQYF
few,TRBV29-1,TRBJ2-7,.,TGCAGCGCTGGGACCTCCTACGAGCAGTACTTC,CSAGTSYEQYF
once,TRBV25-1,TRBJ2-2,.,TGTGCCAGCAGTGAATACCGCTCTGGGGAGCTGTTTTTT,CASSEYRSGELFF
.,TRBV6-1,TRBJ2-7,.,TGTGCCAGCAGTGGAGCTGAGGGAGCATACGAGCAGTACTTC,CASSGAEGAYEQYF
few,TRBV28,TRBJ1-2,.,TGTGCCAGCAGTGGGCCTGCCCCCACAGGGCGACGAGATGGCTACACCTTC,CASSGPAPTGRRDGYTF
.,TRBV2,TRBJ2-1,.,TGTGCCAGCCGCGGACTATTCTACAATGAGCAGTTCTTC,CASRGLFYNEQFF
.,TRBV6-5,TRBJ2-5,.,TGTGCCAGCAGTTACGGCAGCCAAGAGACCCAGTACTTC,CASSYGSQETQYF
.,TRBV5-1,TRBJ2-3,TRBD2,TGCGCCAGCAACCTAGCGGGAGGGCGAAAATGGGCGGATACGCAGTATTTT,CASNLAGGRKWADTQYF
.,TRBV29-1,TRBJ2-1,.,TGCAGCGTTGTAAAAGGTGGGCGGGGTGAGCAGTTCTTC,CSVVKGGRGEQFF